A selection of T cell receptor beta chains follows, all from one sample in a study of shared clonotypes between healthy human individuals. TCRdb's copy holds only in-frame clones and misses some; the assay was immunoSEQ multiplex PCR. The sample carries roughly 2,500,000 clones, under 95% recorded once. Input material: naive CD4+ T cells from PBMCs. These receptor sequences come from a man aged 18 to 30 in good health. Some clones in this sample may be carry-over from other donors' samples. The CDR3 runs from the conserved cysteine through the conserved F or W. The D gene is left open where the match is weak. Only part of the rows carry a size: once, few, many, or a class if the clone is expanded.

>-|TRBJ1-1|TRBV6-5|-
TGTGCCAGCAGTTACTCGACGGTAAACACTGAAGCTTTCTTT
CASSYSTVNTEAFF
>-|TRBJ2-4|TRBV5-1|-
TGCGCCAGCAGCCGCACTGGGAGGGGGCAAGGCAAAAACATTCAGTACTTC
CASSRTGRGQGKNIQYF
>-|TRBJ1-3|TRBV28|-
TGTGCCAGCAGTTTAGGTCCGTCCGGAAACACCATATATTTT
CASSLGPSGNTIYF
>-|TRBJ2-1|TRBV29-1|TRBD2
TGCAGCGTTACGCGAGGACTAGCGGGTAAATACAATGAGCAGTTCTTC
CSVTRGLAGKYNEQFF
>-|TRBJ1-5|TRBV28|TRBD1
TGTGCCAGCAGCCAGGGGGCCTATGAGCCCCAGCATTTT
CASSQGAYEPQHF
>-|TRBJ1-2|TRBV14|-
TGTGCCAGCAGCCAAGTGGCAAAACGGGGTAGTGCTTACACCTTC
CASSQVAKRGSAYTF
>-|TRBJ2-7|TRBV5-1|TRBD1
TGCGCCAGCAGCCCGCAAACCGGGACAGGGGGCTACGAGCAGTACTTC
CASSPQTGTGGYEQYF
>-|TRBJ1-2|TRBV5-1|-
TGCGCCAGCAGCGACCCTGTGGGTTCTAACTATGGCTACACCTTC
CASSDPVGSNYGYTF
>-|TRBJ1-1|TRBV19|-
TGTGCCAGTGGGTTGGGACGGCACTGGGGCACTGAAGCTTTCTTT
CASGLGRHWGTEAFF
>once|TRBJ2-5|TRBV7-9|-
TGTGCCAGCAGCTTAGGGGGGACAACCACCCAAGAGACCCAGTACTTC
CASSLGGTTTQETQYF
>-|TRBJ2-3|TRBV4-2|TRBD1
TGTGCCAGCAGCCTTGGGACAGTTAGCACAGATACGCAGTATTTT
CASSLGTVSTDTQYF
>-|TRBJ2-3|TRBV6-1|-
TGTGCCAGCAGTGAACGGGCGGCGACAACGCAGTATTTT
CASSERAATTQYF
>-|TRBJ2-1|TRBV5-6|-
TGTGCCAGCAGCCTCCGCACTATAAGCTCCTACAATGAGCAGTTCTTC
CASSLRTISSYNEQFF
>-|TRBJ2-1|TRBV5-1|TRBD2
TGCGCCAGCAGCTTGTACGCGGGAGGGACCTACAATGAGCAGTTCTTC
CASSLYAGGTYNEQFF
>-|TRBJ2-1|TRBV20-1|-
TGCAGTGCTAGAGTAACGGGGGAGCAGTTCTTC
CSARVTGEQFF
>-|TRBJ2-4|TRBV2|TRBD1
TGTGCCAGCGGAGGGGGACAGGGCAACATTCAGTACTTC
CASGGGQGNIQYF
>-|TRBJ2-1|TRBV2|TRBD2
TGTGCCAGCAGTCCCGCCCGGGGGGAATGGAATGAGCAGTTCTTC
CASSPARGEWNEQFF
>once|TRBJ1-2|TRBV5-5|TRBD1
TGTGCCAGCAGCTTTTTTCCGGGACAGGGATCGTCTGGCTACACCTTC
CASSFFPGQGSSGYTF
>-|TRBJ2-7|TRBV7-6|-
TGTGCCAGCAGCCCCATCAGGGGGAGGGGGTTCTACGAGCAGTACTTC
CASSPIRGRGFYEQYF
>-|TRBJ2-7|TRBV5-6|TRBD2
TGTGCCAGCAGCTACACTAGCGGCACCTACGAGCAGTACTTC
CASSYTSGTYEQYF
>-|TRBJ2-1|TRBV7-6|TRBD2
TGTGCCAGCAGCTTATTTCTGGCGATAGCGGGGCACAATGAGCAGTTCTTC
CASSLFLAIAGHNEQFF
>-|TRBJ2-3|TRBV2|TRBD2
TGTGCCAGCACCAGTCGGCGGGAGGGCCCCGCAGATACGCAGTATTTT
CASTSRREGPADTQYF
>once|TRBJ2-7|TRBV6-1|-
TGTGCCAGCAGTGTTAGGGGCAGGGCTTCCTACGAGCAGTACTTC
CASSVRGRASYEQYF
>-|TRBJ2-1|TRBV6-1|TRBD2
TGTGCCAGCAGTGAGGTGGGGACTAGCGGGAGGAATGAGCAGTTCTTC
CASSEVGTSGRNEQFF
>few|TRBJ1-1|TRBV11-2|-
TGTGCCAGCAGCTTCCCGGCAGCCAACACTGAAGCTTTCTTT
CASSFPAANTEAFF
>once|TRBJ1-4|TRBV19|-
TGTGCCAGTAGTATTAATGGGGTGAGGACTAATGAAAAACTGTTTTTT
CASSINGVRTNEKLFF
>-|TRBJ1-3|TRBV30|-
TGTGCCTGGAGTGTACAGGGAAACACCATATATTTT
CAWSVQGNTIYF
>-|TRBJ2-1|TRBV7-3|TRBD2
TGTGCCAGCAGCCAACAAACGGGAGGGCGGAATAATGAGCAGTTCTTC
CASSQQTGGRNNEQFF